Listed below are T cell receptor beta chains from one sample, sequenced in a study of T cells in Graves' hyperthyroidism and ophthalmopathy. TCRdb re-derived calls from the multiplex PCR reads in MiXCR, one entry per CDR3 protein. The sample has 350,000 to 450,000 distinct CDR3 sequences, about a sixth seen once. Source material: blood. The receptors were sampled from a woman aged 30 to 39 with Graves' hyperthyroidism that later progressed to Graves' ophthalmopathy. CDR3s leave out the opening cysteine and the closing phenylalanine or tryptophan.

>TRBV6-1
ASSFSPARGEKLF
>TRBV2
ASRGGLAREDTQY
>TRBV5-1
ASSTTSGGYYEQY
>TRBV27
ASSFLPIAGLTDTQY
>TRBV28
ASKWTSAVRETQY
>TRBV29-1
SVTIVGQSY
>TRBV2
ASSEGGSDIGTQY
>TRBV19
ASSPAGTYYEQY
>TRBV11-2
ASSLVMGSRLGEKLF
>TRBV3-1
ASSQVIGTDLMDEQY
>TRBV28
ASSLFGGRETQY
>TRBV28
ASSFVRLTYEQY
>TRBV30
AWSVMSGIEEQF
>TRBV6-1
ASSLTGSDEKLF
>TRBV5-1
ASSLLGDPFRAGELF
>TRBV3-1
ASSQISSGYNEQF
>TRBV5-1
ASSFAPTEGNIQY